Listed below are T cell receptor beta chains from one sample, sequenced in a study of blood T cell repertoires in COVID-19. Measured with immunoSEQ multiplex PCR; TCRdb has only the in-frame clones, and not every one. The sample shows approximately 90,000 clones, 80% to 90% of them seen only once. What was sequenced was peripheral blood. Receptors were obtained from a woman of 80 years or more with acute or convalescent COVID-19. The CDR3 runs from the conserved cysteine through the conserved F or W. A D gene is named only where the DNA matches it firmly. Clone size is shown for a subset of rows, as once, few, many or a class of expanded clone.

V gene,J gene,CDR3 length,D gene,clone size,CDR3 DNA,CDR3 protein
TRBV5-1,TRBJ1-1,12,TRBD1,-,TGCGCCAGCAGCCCTGGGACAGGTGAAGCTTTCTTT,CASSPGTGEAFF
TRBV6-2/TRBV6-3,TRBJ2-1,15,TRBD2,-,TGTGCCAGCAGTCCATTGGGACTAGCGGACAATGAGCAGTTCTTC,CASSPLGLADNEQFF
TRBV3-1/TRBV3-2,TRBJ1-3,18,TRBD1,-,TGTGCCAGCAGCCGCCGCGGGACAGCCTATAACTCTGGAAACACCATATATTTT,CASSRRGTAYNSGNTIYF
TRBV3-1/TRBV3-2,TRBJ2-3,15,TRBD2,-,TGTGCCAGCAGCTACGGACTAGCGGGGGCAAATACGCAGTATTTT,CASSYGLAGANTQYF
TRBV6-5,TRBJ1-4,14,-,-,TGTGCCAGCAGTTACGGCGGCGGGGGCGAAAAACTGTTTTTT,CASSYGGGGEKLFF
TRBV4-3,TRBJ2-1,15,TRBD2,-,TGCGCCAGCGCCCAGTGGGCTAGCGGACTCAATGAGCAGTTCTTC,CASAQWASGLNEQFF
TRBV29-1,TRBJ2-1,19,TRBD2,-,TGCAGCGTTGAAGGACTAGCGGCGCCCCATGACAGCTCCTACAATGAGCAGTTCTTC,CSVEGLAAPHDSSYNEQFF
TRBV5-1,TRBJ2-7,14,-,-,TGCGCCAGCAGCTTGAAGGACTCCTTATACGAGCAGTACTTC,CASSLKDSLYEQYF
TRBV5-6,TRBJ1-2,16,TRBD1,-,TGTGCCAGCAGCGACCCTGCGACAGGGCGGCCTGTTGGCTACACCTTC,CASSDPATGRPVGYTF
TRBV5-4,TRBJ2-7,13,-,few,TGTGCCAGCAGCAAAAACGGGATATACGAGCAGTACTTC,CASSKNGIYEQYF
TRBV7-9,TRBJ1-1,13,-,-,TGTGCCGCCGGAGGACTAGAGAACACTGAAGCTTTCTTT,CAAGGLENTEAFF
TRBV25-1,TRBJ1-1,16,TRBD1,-,TGTGCCAGCAGTGACAGACAGGGGAACTTGAACACTGAAGCTTTCTTT,CASSDRQGNLNTEAFF
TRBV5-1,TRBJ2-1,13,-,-,TGCGCCAGCAGTTCCCAGGGGACGAATGAGCAGTTCTTC,CASSSQGTNEQFF
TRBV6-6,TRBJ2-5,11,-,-,TGTGCCAGCAGTCCGGGTGAGACCCAGTACTTC,CASSPGETQYF
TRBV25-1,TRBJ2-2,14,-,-,TGTGCCAGCAGTGAACGGGCAGGGGCCGGGGAGCTGTTTTTT,CASSERAGAGELFF
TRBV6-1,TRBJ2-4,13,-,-,TGTGCCAGCAGTGAATTTCGGGGGAACATTCAGTACTTC,CASSEFRGNIQYF
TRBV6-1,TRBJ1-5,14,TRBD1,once,TGTGCCAGCAGTGAAGCGGGGACAGGGCTGCCCCAGCATTTT,CASSEAGTGLPQHF
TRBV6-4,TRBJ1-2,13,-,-,TGTGCCAGCAGTCCGGGGGTGAACTATGGCTACACCTTC,CASSPGVNYGYTF
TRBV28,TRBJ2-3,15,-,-,TGTGCCAGCAGTAGCGCCGGGGGTCCCACAGATACGCAGTATTTT,CASSSAGGPTDTQYF
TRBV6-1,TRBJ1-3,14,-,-,TGTGCCAGCAGTGATCAGGGTCCTGGAAACACCATATATTTT,CASSDQGPGNTIYF
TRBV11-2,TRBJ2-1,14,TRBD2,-,TGTGCCAGCAGCCAAGGGACTAGCGAGAATGAGCAGTTCTTC,CASSQGTSENEQFF
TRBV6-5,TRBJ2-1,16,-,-,TGTGCCAGCAGTTACTCGAGCGCAACCTCCTACAATGAGCAGTTCTTC,CASSYSSATSYNEQFF
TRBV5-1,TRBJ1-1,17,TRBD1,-,TGCGCCAGCAGCTTGGTCCGGGACAGATACATGAACACTGAAGCTTTCTTT,CASSLVRDRYMNTEAFF
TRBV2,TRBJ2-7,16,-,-,TGTGCCAGCAGTCCCTCGGACAGACCAGGGGGGTACGAGCAGTACTTC,CASSPSDRPGGYEQYF
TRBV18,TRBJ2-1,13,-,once,TGTGCCAGCTCACCGACTAGTTACAATGAGCAGTTCTTC,CASSPTSYNEQFF
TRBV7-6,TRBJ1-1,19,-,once,TGTGCCAGCAGCTTATCAGGTTCAGTTCGGAGGCGCCAGAACACTGAAGCTTTCTTT,CASSLSGSVRRRQNTEAFF
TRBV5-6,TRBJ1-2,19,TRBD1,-,TGTGCCAGCAGCTTGGCCTTTTTTAGGGGACAGCCGACTAACTATGGCTACACCTTC,CASSLAFFRGQPTNYGYTF
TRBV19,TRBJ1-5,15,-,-,TGTGCCAGTAGTATAGTCCAGTCACGGGGACAGCCCCAGCATTTT,CASSIVQSRGQPQHF
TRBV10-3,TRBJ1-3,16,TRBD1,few,TGTGCCATCAAGAAGGGACAGGCAAGCTCTGGAAACACCATATATTTT,CAIKKGQASSGNTIYF
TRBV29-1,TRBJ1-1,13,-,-,TGCAGCGTCGTTGGGGAGGGAGTCACTGAAGCTTTCTTT,CSVVGEGVTEAFF
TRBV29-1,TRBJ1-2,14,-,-,TGCAGCGTTGATTCCAGGCCCACATACTATGGCTACACCTTC,CSVDSRPTYYGYTF
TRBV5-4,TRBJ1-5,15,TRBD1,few,TGTGCCAGCAGCACTGGGGGGACAGGGAATCAGCCCCAGCATTTT,CASSTGGTGNQPQHF
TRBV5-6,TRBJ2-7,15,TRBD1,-,TGTGCCAGCGGACCTCCGGGGGACAGGGCAAGCGAGCAGTACTTC,CASGPPGDRASEQYF
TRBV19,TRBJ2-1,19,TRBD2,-,TGTGCCAGTAGTATGGTGCTAGCGGGATTTATCCGCTCCTACAATGAGCAGTTCTTC,CASSMVLAGFIRSYNEQFF
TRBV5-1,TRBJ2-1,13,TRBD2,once,TGCGCCAGCAGCTTGTCTAGCGGGAAAGAGCAGTTCTTC,CASSLSSGKEQFF
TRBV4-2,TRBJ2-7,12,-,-,TGTGCCAGCAGCCAATCCCGCTACGAGCAGTACTTC,CASSQSRYEQYF
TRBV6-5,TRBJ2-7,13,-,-,TGTGCCAGCAGGAGGACACAACTTTACGAGCAGTACTTC,CASRRTQLYEQYF
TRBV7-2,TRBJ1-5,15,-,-,TGTGCCAGCAGCCCTCGGCGGCAGGGTGAGCAGCCCCAGCATTTT,CASSPRRQGEQPQHF
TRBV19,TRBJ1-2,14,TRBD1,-,TGTGCCAGTAGTATGACAGGGGGCATCTATGGCTACACCTTC,CASSMTGGIYGYTF
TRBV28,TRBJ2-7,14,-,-,TGTGCCAGCAGTTTAGGCGGGGCCGCCTCCGAGCAGTACTTC,CASSLGGAASEQYF
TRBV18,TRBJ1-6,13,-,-,TGTGCCAGCTCACCATCCCGGAATTCACCCCTCCACTTT,CASSPSRNSPLHF
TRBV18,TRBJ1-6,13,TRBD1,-,TGTGCCAGCTCACGGGACAGGGATTCACCCCTCCACTTT,CASSRDRDSPLHF
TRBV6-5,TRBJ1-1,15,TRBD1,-,TGTGCCAGCAGTAGTAGACAGGGGCTGGTGGATGAAGCTTTCTTT,CASSSRQGLVDEAFF